The rows below give T cell receptor beta chains drawn from one sample of a study of cytomegalovirus exposure and HLA in healthy donors. Assay used: immunoSEQ multiplex PCR; TCRdb lists only in-frame clones, some missing. The sample includes under 150,000 clones, roughly 80% of them seen just once. The sequenced sample consisted of PBMCs. These receptors came from a woman in her forties in good health and CMV-seronegative. CDR3s include the opening cysteine and the closing phenylalanine or tryptophan. D genes are given only for firm matches. Size is stated for part of the rows, as once, few or many counts, or as a class when the clone is expanded.

d_call | clone_size | j_call | v_call | cdr3_nt | cdr3_aa
TRBD1 | . | TRBJ2-7 | TRBV6-5 | TGTGCCAGCAGTCTACAGGGGAGGCAGTACTTC | CASSLQGRQYF
. | . | TRBJ1-5 | TRBV29-1 | TGCAGCGTAGGGGAGGGGCCAAATCAGCCCCAGCATTTT | CSVGEGPNQPQHF
. | . | TRBJ2-2 | TRBV10-3 | TGTGCCATCAGTGCAAGGGAGTCCGAAACCGGGGAGCTGTTTTTT | CAISARESETGELFF
. | . | TRBJ2-2 | TRBV10-3 | TGTGCCATCAGCCCCGACACGGAAAACACCGGGGAGCTGTTTTTT | CAISPDTENTGELFF
. | . | TRBJ1-3 | TRBV30 | TGTGCCTGGAGTCTCGGGTCCGGAAACACCATATATTTT | CAWSLGSGNTIYF
TRBD1 | . | TRBJ2-1 | TRBV5-4 | TGTGCCAGCAGCTTGGGGGACAGGGCGGGCAATGAGCAGTTCTTC | CASSLGDRAGNEQFF
TRBD2 | . | TRBJ2-3 | TRBV15 | TGTGCCACCGGGCCCGGCGGGAGGATCATGAGGGGTACGCAGTATTTT | CATGPGGRIMRGTQYF
TRBD1 | . | TRBJ2-7 | TRBV7-6 | TGTGCCAGCAGCTTAGGGAGACAGGGTAGGGCTCGCGAGCAGTACTTC | CASSLGRQGRAREQYF
TRBD1 | . | TRBJ2-7 | TRBV6-5 | TGTGCCAGCAGTCGACAGGGCTACTCGTATGTGCAGTACTTC | CASSRQGYSYVQYF
. | . | TRBJ1-1 | TRBV19 | TGTGCCAGTAGTAAGCCCACCTGGAACACTGAAGCTTTCTTT | CASSKPTWNTEAFF
. | . | TRBJ2-5 | TRBV18 | TGTGCCAGCTCACCACCGAGCGGTCTTGCCCCGGTGGCCCAGTACTTC | CASSPPSGLAPVAQYF
TRBD1 | few | TRBJ1-3 | TRBV25-1 | TGTGCCAGCACCTCCGGGACAGGGGCAGACACCATATATTTT | CASTSGTGADTIYF
TRBD2 | . | TRBJ2-7 | TRBV27 | TGTGCCAGCAGTCCCCTCGGGTCAGGAAGCGGGGGGACCTACGAGCAGTACTTC | CASSPLGSGSGGTYEQYF
. | . | TRBJ1-5 | TRBV6-5 | TGTGCCAGCATCATCACATATAGCAATCAGCCCCAGCATTTT | CASIITYSNQPQHF
. | . | TRBJ1-2 | TRBV2 | TGTGCCAGCAGTTATACAGGGAACTATGGCTACACCTTC | CASSYTGNYGYTF
. | . | TRBJ1-2 | TRBV6-5 | TGTGCCAGCAGCCGTGACACTAACTATGGCTACACCTTC | CASSRDTNYGYTF
TRBD1 | . | TRBJ1-2 | TRBV28 | TGTGCCAGCAGTTTGACAGGGGCTAACTATGGCTACACCTTC | CASSLTGANYGYTF
. | . | TRBJ1-6 | TRBV7-8 | TGTGCCAGCAGCTCCCAAGACAGGCAGGTTAATTCACCCCTCCACTTT | CASSSQDRQVNSPLHF
TRBD2 | . | TRBJ2-7 | TRBV28 | TGTGCCAGCGGACAAAGCGGGGTTTACGAGCAGTACTTC | CASGQSGVYEQYF
TRBD2 | . | TRBJ2-4 | TRBV14 | TGTGCCAGCAGCCAAAGCGGGAGTGGCATTCAGTACTTC | CASSQSGSGIQYF
TRBD2 | . | TRBJ2-3 | TRBV6-6 | TGTGCCAGCAGTCCTGGGACTAGCGGTGGAGATACGCAGTATTTT | CASSPGTSGGDTQYF
TRBD1 | once | TRBJ1-5 | TRBV5-5 | TGTGCCAGCAGCTTGACAGGGGGAAGATATAGCAATCAGCCCCAGCATTTT | CASSLTGGRYSNQPQHF
TRBD1 | . | TRBJ2-1 | TRBV7-2 | TGTGCCAGCAGCACTGGGACAGGATTTACTTCCGGGAATGAGCAGTTCTTC | CASSTGTGFTSGNEQFF
TRBD2 | . | TRBJ2-4 | TRBV2 | TGTGCCAGCAGTGACTCAAAGTGGTTTATCGCCCGCGGGGGCTTC | CASSDSKWFIARGGF
. | . | TRBJ2-1 | TRBV6-5 | TGTGCCAGCAGTTACCTCGGGTCACCCAATGAGCAGTTCTTC | CASSYLGSPNEQFF
. | few | TRBJ1-1 | TRBV4-1 | TGCGCCAGCAGCCAAGATTGGATGGGGGACTTAGGCACTGAAGCTTTCTTT | CASSQDWMGDLGTEAFF
. | . | TRBJ2-5 | TRBV6-1 | TGTGCCAGCAGGGCTAGATCGGAGACCCAGTACTTC | CASRARSETQYF
TRBD1 | many | TRBJ2-7 | TRBV2 | TGTGCCACCACTCTACGGGACAGCTACGAGCAGTACTTC | CATTLRDSYEQYF
. | . | TRBJ2-1 | TRBV7-7 | TGTGCCAGCAGCGCGGACAGTTACAATGAGCAGTTCTTC | CASSADSYNEQFF
TRBD1 | . | TRBJ2-1 | TRBV4-1 | TGCGCCAGCAGCCCCTCGGGACAGAGCTACAATGAGCAGTTCTTC | CASSPSGQSYNEQFF
. | . | TRBJ1-5 | TRBV6-1 | TGTGCCAGCAGTGAGACGCTCGGGAGCAATCAGCCCCAGCATTTT | CASSETLGSNQPQHF
. | few | TRBJ1-2 | TRBV15 | TGTGCCACCAGCAGCAACCCGGGGGATTATGGCTACACCTTC | CATSSNPGDYGYTF
. | . | TRBJ2-3 | TRBV7-9 | TGTGCCAGCAGCTTAGGGCTAGCGACCACAGATACGCAGTATTTT | CASSLGLATTDTQYF
. | . | TRBJ1-2 | TRBV2 | TGTGCCAGCAGTCCAGAGGGGGTCCCTATTTATGGCTACACCTTC | CASSPEGVPIYGYTF
. | once | TRBJ1-3 | TRBV5-8 | TGTGCCGTTCGGGTTTTCGGAAACACCATATATTTT | CAVRVFGNTIYF
. | few | TRBJ1-2 | TRBV6-1 | TGTGCCAGCCAAGAAACAGGGTATCGCTATGGCTACACCTTC | CASQETGYRYGYTF
. | . | TRBJ1-2 | TRBV5-4 | TGTGCCAGCAGCTTACGAGATCAATGGCGGAGATATGGCTACACCTTC | CASSLRDQWRRYGYTF
TRBD1 | . | TRBJ1-2 | TRBV15 | TGTGCCACCAGCAGGTCCGTGGGACAGGGGGCGGATGGCTACACCTTC | CATSRSVGQGADGYTF
TRBD2 | . | TRBJ2-1 | TRBV6-1 | TGTGCCAGCAGTGACGGCGGGGGTTCCTACAATGAGCAGTTCTTC | CASSDGGGSYNEQFF
. | . | TRBJ1-2 | TRBV23-1 | TGCGCCAGCAGTCAGGGGGGGGGCGCGGGGAACTATGGCTACACCTTC | CASSQGGGAGNYGYTF
TRBD2 | . | TRBJ2-7 | TRBV30 | TGTGCCTGGGAGCGGGAGGGCCACAACGAGCAGTACTTC | CAWEREGHNEQYF
TRBD1 | . | TRBJ2-7 | TRBV13 | TGTGCCAGCAGCCCCCTGGGACAGGGATCCCCCCACGAGCAGTACTTC | CASSPLGQGSPHEQYF
TRBD2 | . | TRBJ2-5 | TRBV10-3 | TGTGCCATCAGTTCGCCGGCAGCGGGAGGCTCCCAAGAGACCCAGTACTTC | CAISSPAAGGSQETQYF
. | few | TRBJ1-1 | TRBV7-9 | TGTGCCAGCAGCTTACAGGGTAACACTGAAGCTTTCTTT | CASSLQGNTEAFF
TRBD1 | . | TRBJ1-1 | TRBV2 | TGTGCCAGCAGGGTAGACCACAGGGGGCCCAGCACTGAAGCTTTCTTT | CASRVDHRGPSTEAFF
. | . | TRBJ1-5 | TRBV4-2 | TGTGCCAGCAGCCAAGTCGACATACAGGTTCCCGATCAGCCCCAGCATTTT | CASSQVDIQVPDQPQHF